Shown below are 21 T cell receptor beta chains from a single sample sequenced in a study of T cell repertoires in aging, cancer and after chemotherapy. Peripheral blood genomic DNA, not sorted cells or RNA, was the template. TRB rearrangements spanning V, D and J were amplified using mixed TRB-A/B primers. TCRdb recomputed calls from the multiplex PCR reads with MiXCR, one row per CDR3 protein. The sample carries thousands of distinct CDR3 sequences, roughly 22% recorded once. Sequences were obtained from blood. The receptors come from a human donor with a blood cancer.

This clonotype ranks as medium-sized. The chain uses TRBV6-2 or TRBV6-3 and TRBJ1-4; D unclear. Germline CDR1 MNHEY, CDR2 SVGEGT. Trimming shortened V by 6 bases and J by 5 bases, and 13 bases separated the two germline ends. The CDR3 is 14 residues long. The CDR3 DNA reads TGTGCCAGCAGGCCGAATCCACCGAATGAAAAACTGTTTTTT. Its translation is CASRPNPPNEKLFF.

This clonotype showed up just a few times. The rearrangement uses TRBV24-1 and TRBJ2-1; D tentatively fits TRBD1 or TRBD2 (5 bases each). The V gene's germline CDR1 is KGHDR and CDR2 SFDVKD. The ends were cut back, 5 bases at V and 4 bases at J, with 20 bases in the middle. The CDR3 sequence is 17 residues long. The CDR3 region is CATSAARAGFGYNEQFF. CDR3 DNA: TGTGCCACCAGTGCCGCGAGGGCAGGGTTCGGGTACAATGAGCAGTTCTTC.

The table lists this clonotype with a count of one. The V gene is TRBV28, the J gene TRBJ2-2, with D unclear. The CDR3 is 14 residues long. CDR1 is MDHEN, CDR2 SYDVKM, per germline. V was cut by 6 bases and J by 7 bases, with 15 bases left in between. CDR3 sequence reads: CASSLLQDSGELFF. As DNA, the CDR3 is TGTGCCAGCAGCCTTCTTCAGGATAGCGGGGAGCTGTTTTTT.

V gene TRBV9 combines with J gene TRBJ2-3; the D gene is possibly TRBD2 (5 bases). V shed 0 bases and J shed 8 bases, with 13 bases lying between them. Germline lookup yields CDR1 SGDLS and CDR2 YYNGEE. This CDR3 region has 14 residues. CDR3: CASSVGLAAGTQYF. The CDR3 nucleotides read TGTGCCAGCAGCGTAGGCCTAGCCGCGGGTACGCAGTATTTT. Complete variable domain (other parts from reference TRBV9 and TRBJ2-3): DSGVTQTPKHLITATGQRVTLRCSPRSGDLSVYWYQQSLDQGLQFLIQYYNGEERAKGNILERFSAQQFPDLHSELNLSSLELGDSALYFCASSVGLAAGTQYFGPGTRLTVL.

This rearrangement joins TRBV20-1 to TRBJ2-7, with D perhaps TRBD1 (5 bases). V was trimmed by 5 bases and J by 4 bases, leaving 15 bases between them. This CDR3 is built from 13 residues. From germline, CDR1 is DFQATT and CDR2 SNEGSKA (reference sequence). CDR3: CSAWTRTSYEQYF. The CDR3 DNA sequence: TGCAGTGCTTGGACACGAACAAGTTACGAGCAGTACTTC.

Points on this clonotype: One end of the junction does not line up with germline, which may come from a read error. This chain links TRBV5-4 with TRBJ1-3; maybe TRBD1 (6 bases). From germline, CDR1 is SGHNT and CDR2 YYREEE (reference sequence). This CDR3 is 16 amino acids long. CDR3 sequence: CASSQDWSGVGNTIYF. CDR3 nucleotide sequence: TGCGCCAGCAGCCAAGATTGGTCAGGGGTAGGAAACACCATATATTTT.

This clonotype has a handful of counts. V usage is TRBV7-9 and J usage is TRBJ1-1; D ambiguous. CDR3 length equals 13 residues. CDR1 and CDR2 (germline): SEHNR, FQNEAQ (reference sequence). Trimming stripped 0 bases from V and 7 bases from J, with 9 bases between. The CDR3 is CASSLARESEAFF. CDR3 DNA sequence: TGTGCCAGCAGCTTAGCGCGGGAGAGTGAAGCTTTCTTT.

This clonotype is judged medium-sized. In DNA form, the CDR3 reads TGTGCCAGCAGTGAAGGGACAGGTCCGGTCAACACCATATATTTT. Protein: CASSEGTGPVNTIYF. J is TRBJ1-3 and V is TRBV6-1; TRBD1 agrees at 7 bases. Germline V gives CDR1 MNHNS, CDR2 SASEGT. This CDR3 is built from 15 residues. Germline trimming cut 1 base from V and 7 bases from J; bases unmatched to any gene: 7.

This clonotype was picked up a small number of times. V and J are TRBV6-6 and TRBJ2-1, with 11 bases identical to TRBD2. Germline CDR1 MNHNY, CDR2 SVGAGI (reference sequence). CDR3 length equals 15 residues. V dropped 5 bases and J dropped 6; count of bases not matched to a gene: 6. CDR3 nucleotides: TGTGCCAGCAGTAACGGGACTAGCGGCCTCAATGAGCAGTTCTTC. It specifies CASSNGTSGLNEQFF.

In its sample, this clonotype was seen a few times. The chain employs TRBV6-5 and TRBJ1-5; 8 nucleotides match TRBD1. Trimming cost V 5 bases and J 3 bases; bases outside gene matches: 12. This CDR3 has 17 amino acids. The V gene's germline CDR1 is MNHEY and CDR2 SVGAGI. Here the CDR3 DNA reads TGTGCCAGCAGTCGAATCGGGACAGGCGTAAACAATCAGCCCCAGCATTTT. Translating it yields CASSRIGTGVNNQPQHF.

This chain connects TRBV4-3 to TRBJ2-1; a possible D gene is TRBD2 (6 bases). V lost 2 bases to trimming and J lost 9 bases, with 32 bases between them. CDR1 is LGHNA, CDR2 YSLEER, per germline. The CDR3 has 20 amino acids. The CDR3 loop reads CASSQLPPVGSGLTPPEQFF. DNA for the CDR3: TGCGCCAGCAGCCAACTGCCACCGGTGGGTAGCGGCTTAACACCCCCTGAGCAGTTCTTC.

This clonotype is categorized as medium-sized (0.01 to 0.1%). The DNA of the CDR3 is TGTGCCAGCAGTTACGACCGGGCCGATAATTCACCCCTCCACTTT. Amino acids: CASSYDRADNSPLHF. The chain carries TRBV6-5 and TRBJ1-6; D not certain. Trimming cost V 2 bases and J 5 bases, with 10 bases left between them. The CDR3 spans 15 residues. The germline V gene has CDR1 MNHEY and CDR2 SVGAGI.

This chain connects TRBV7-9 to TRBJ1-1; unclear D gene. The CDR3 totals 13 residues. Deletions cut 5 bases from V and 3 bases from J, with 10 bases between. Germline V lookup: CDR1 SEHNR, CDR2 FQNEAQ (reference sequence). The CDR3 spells CASSPGRDTEAFF. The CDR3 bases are TGTGCCAGCAGCCCTGGACGGGACACTGAAGCTTTCTTT.

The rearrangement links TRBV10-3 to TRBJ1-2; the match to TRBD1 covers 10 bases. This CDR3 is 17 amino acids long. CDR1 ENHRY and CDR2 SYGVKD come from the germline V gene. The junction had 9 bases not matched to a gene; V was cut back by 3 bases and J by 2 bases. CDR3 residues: CAISDPRDRGANYGYTF. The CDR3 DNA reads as TGTGCCATCAGTGACCCCCGGGACAGGGGAGCGAACTATGGCTACACCTTC.

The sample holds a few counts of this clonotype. CDR3 sequence (DNA): TGTGCCAGCAGTCTCTCCCTTACTAGCGGGAGTTCTCCTTTTGAGCAGTTCTTC. This sequence encodes CASSLSLTSGSSPFEQFF. The chain combines TRBV6-5 with TRBJ2-1; 11 nucleotides line up with TRBD2. Trimming took 5 bases from V and 9 from J; bases not matched to a gene: 18. CDR3 length: 18 residues. Germline V gives CDR1 MNHEY, CDR2 SVGAGI.

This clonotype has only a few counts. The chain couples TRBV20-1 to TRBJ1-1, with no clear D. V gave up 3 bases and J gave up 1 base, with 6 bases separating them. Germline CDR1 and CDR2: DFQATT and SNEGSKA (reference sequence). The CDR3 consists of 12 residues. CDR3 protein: CSASRPNTEAFF. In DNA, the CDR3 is TGCAGTGCTAGCAGGCCGAACACTGAAGCTTTCTTT.

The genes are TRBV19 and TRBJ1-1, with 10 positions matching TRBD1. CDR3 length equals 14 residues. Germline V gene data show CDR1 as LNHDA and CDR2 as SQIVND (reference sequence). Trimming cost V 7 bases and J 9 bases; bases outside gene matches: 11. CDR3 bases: TGTGCCAGTATGGGGACAGGGGCCGATAGAAAAGCTTTCTTT. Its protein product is CASMGTGADRKAFF.

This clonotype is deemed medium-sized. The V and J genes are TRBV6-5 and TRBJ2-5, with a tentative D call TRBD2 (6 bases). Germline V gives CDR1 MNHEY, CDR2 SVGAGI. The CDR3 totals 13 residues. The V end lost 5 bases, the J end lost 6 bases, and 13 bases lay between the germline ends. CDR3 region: CASSQTSRKTQYF. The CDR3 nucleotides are TGTGCCAGCAGTCAGACTAGTCGGAAGACCCAGTACTTC.

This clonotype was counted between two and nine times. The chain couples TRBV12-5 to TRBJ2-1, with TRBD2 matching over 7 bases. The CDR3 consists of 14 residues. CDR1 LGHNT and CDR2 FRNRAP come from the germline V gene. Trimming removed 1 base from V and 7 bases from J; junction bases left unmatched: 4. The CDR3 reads CASGLGGRNNEQFF. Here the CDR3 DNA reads TGTGCTAGTGGTTTGGGCGGGAGAAATAATGAGCAGTTCTTC.

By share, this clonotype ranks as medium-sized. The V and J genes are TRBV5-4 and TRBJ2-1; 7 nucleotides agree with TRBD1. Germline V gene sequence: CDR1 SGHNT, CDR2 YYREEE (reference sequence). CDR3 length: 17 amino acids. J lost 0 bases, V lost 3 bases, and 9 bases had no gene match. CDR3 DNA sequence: TGTGCCAGCAGCTACTCGGACAGGTTTAGCTCCTACAATGAGCAGTTCTTC. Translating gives CASSYSDRFSSYNEQFF. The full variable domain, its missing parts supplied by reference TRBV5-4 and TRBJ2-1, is ETGVTQSPTHLIKTRGQQVTLRCSSQSGHNTVSWYQQALGQGPQFIFQYYREEENGRGNFPPRFSGLQFPNYSSELNVNALELDDSALYLCASSYSDRFSSYNEQFFGPGTRLTVL.

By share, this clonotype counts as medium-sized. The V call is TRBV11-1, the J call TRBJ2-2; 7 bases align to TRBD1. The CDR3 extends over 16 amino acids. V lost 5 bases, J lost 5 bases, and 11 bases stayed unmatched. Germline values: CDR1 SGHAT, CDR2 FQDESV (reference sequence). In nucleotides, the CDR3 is TGTGCCAGCAGCGGACGTGCGACAGGGAAGACCGGGGAGCTGTTTTTT. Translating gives CASSGRATGKTGELFF.